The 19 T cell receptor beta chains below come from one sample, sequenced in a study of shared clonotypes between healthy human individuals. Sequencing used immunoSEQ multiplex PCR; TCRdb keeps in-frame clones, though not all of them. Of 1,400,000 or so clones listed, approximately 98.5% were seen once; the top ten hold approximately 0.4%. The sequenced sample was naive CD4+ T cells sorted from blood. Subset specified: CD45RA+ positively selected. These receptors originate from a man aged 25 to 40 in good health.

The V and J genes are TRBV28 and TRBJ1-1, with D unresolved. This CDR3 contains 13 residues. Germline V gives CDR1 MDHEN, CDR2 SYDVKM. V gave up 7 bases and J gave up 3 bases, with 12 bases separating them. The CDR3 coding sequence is TGTGCCAGCATCTCGCCTGGGGACACTGAAGCTTTCTTT. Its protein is CASISPGDTEAFF.

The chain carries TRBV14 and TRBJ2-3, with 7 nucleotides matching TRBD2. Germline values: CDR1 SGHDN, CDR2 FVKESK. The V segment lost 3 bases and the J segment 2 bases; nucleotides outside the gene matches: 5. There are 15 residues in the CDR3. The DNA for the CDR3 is TGTGCCAGCAGCCAGCTAGCGGTAGTCACAGATACGCAGTATTTT. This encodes CASSQLAVVTDTQYF.

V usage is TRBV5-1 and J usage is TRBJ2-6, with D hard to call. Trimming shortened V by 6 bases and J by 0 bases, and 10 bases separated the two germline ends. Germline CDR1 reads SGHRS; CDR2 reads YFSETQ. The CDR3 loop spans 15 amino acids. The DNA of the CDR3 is TGCGCCAGCACGCCGATAAGCTCTGGGGCCAACGTCCTGACTTTC. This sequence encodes CASTPISSGANVLTF.

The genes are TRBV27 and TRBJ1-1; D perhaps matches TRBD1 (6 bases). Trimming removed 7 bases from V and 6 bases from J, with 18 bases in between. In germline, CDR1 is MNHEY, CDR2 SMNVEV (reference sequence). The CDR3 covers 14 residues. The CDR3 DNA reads TGTGCCAGCAAAACCTCTGGGGGGGGCGCTGAAGCTTTCTTT. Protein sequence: CASKTSGGGAEAFF.

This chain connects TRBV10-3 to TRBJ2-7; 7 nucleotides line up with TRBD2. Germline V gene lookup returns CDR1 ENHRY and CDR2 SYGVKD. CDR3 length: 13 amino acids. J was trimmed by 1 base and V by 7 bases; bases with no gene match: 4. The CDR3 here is CAITGGSSYEQYF. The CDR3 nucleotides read TGTGCCATCACCGGCGGGAGTTCCTACGAGCAGTACTTC.

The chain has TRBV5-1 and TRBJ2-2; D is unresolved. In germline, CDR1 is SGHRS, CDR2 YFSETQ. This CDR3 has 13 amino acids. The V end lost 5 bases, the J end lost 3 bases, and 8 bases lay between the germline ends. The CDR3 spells CASRTADTGELFF. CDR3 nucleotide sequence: TGCGCCAGCAGGACTGCTGACACCGGGGAGCTGTTTTTT. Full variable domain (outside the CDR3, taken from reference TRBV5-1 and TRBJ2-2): KAGVTQTPRYLIKTRGQQVTLSCSPISGHRSVSWYQQTPGQGLQFLFEYFSETQRNKGNFPGRFSGRQFSNSRSEMNVSTLELGDSALYLCASRTADTGELFFGEGSRLTVL.

CDR3 bases: TGTGCCAGCAGCTTGGCCCTAACTAGCGGAGCTTTGATAGTGCAGTACTTC. Translation gives CASSLALTSGALIVQYF. The V and J genes are TRBV5-6 and TRBJ2-7; 8 nucleotides line up with TRBD2. The V segment lost 0 bases and the J segment 9 bases; nucleotides outside the gene matches: 17. Germline loops: CDR1 SGHDT, CDR2 YYEEEE. The CDR3 is made up of 17 amino acids.

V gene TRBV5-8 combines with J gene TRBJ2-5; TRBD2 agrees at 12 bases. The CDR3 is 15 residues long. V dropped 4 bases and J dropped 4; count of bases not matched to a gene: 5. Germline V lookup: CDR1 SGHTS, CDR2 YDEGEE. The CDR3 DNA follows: TGTGCCAGCAGCCGACTAGCGGGAGTGGTAGAGACCCAGTACTTC. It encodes CASSRLAGVVETQYF.

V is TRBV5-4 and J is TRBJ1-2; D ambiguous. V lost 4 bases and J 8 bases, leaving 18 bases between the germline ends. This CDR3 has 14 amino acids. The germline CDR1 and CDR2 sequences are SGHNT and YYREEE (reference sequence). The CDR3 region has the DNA TGTGCCAGCAGCCTCGTGGAGTTCCAAACGGGCTACACCTTC. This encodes CASSLVEFQTGYTF. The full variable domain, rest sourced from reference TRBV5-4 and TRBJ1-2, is ETGVTQSPTHLIKTRGQQVTLRCSSQSGHNTVSWYQQALGQGPQFIFQYYREEENGRGNFPPRFSGLQFPNYSSELNVNALELDDSALYLCASSLVEFQTGYTFGSGTRLTVV.

The CDR3 reads CASSYSTHTQETQYF. Here the CDR3 DNA reads TGTGCCAGCAGTTACTCGACCCATACCCAAGAGACCCAGTACTTC. This chain connects TRBV6-6 to TRBJ2-5; no firm D call. Deletions cut 0 bases from V and 1 base from J, with 9 bases between. The CDR3 is 15 residues long. Germline V gives CDR1 MNHNY, CDR2 SVGAGI (reference sequence).

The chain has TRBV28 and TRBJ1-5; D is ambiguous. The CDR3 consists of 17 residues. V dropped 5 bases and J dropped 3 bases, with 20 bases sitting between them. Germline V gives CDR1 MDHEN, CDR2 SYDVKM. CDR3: CASSPTQWTDLNQPQHF. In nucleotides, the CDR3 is TGTGCCAGCAGTCCAACGCAGTGGACGGACCTCAATCAGCCCCAGCATTTT. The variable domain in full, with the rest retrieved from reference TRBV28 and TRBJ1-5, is DVKVTQSSRYLVKRTGEKVFLECVQDMDHENMFWYRQDPGLGLRLIYFSYDVKMKEKGDIPEGYSVSREKKERFSLILESASTNQTSMYLCASSPTQWTDLNQPQHFGDGTRLSIL.

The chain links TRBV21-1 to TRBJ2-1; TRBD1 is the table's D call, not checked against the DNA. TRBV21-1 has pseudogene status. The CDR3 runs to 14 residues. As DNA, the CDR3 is TGTGCCAGCAGCACCTTGACAGGTTACAATGAGCAGTTCTTC. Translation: CASSTLTGYNEQFF.

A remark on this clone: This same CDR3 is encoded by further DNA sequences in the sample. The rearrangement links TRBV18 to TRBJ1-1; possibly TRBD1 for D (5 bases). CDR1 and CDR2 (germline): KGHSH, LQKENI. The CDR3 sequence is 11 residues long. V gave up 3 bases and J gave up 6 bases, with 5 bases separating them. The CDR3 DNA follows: TGTGCCAGCTCACCGGGGGCTGAAGCTTTCTTT. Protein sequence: CASSPGAEAFF.

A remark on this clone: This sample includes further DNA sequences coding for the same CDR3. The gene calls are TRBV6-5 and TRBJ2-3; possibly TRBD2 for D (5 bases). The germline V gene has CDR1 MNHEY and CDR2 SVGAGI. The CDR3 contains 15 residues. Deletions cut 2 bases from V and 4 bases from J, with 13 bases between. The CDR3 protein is CASSYGLAGADTQYF. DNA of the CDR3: TGTGCCAGCAGTTACGGTCTAGCTGGGGCAGATACGCAGTATTTT.

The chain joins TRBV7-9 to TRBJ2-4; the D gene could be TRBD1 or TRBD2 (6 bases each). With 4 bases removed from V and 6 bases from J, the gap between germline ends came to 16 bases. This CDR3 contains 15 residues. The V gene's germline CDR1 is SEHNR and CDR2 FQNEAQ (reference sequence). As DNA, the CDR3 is TGTGCCAGCAGCTACCCGGACGGAGGGGGAAACATTCAGTACTTC. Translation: CASSYPDGGGNIQYF.

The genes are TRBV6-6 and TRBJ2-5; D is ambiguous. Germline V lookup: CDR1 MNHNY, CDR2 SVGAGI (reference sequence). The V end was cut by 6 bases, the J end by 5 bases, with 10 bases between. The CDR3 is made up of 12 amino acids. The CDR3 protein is CASSPDGETQYF. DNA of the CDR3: TGTGCCAGCAGCCCGGACGGGGAGACCCAGTACTTC.

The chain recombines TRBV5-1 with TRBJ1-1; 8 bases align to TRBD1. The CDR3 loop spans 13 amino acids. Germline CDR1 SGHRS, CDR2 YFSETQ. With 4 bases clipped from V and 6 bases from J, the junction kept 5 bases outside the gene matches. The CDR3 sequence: CASSQGQGSEAFF. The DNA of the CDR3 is TGCGCCAGCAGCCAAGGACAGGGCTCTGAAGCTTTCTTT.

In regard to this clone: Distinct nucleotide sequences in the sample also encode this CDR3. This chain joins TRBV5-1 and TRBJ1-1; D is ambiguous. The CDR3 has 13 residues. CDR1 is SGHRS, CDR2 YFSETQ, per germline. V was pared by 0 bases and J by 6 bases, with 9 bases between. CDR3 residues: CASSLVGGAEAFF. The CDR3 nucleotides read TGCGCCAGCAGCTTGGTGGGTGGGGCTGAAGCTTTCTTT.

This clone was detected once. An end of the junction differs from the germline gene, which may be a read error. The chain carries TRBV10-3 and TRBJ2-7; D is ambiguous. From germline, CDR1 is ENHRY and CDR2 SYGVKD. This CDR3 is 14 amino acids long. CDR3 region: CAISPKTNSYKQYF. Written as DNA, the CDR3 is TGTGCCATCAGCCCAAAGACAAACTCCTACAAGCAGTACTTC.